The clone carrying this T cell receptor beta chain was observed at least ten times. A read error may account for a junction end that differs from germline. This sample was included in a study of response to subunit inactivated influenza vaccine. TCRdb passed the RT-PCR reads through MiXCR, listing each CDR3 protein once. The sample lists some 570,000 distinct CDR3 sequences; approximately 10% were seen once. CDR1 and CDR2 from the germline V gene are SGHRS and YFSETQ. This CDR3 spans 14 amino acids. These sequences were also reported in another study, on T cells expressing NK-cell markers. From that paper: Researchers built TCR beta cDNA using 5'RACE template switching with UMIs. The same clonotypes also predominated in the CD3+CD56-NKG2C+ fraction of a few donors.

The V gene is TRBV5-1, the J gene TRBJ2-5, with 8 positions matching TRBD1. This TCR came from a man aged 50 to 59 who received an inactivated influenza vaccine. The input for sequencing was PBMCs from blood, taken on the day of vaccination. Here the CDR3 reads CASSLDRVQETQYF. DNA of the CDR3: TGTGCCAGCAGTTTGGACAGGGTTCAAGAGACCCAGTACTTC.